This T cell receptor beta chain appears in the sequencing data of a study of blood T cell repertoires in COVID-19. Study-level background: Some COVID-19 samples were acute and others convalescent; all came from the United States, Italy and Spain.

This CDR3 is built from 14 residues. Per germline, CDR1 SGHNT and CDR2 YENEEA. Trimming shortened V by 3 bases and J by 4 bases, and 12 bases separated the two germline ends. The protocol was immunoSEQ multiplex PCR, while the TCRdb copy is restricted to in-frame clones and leaves out a portion. The sample holds around 62,000 clones; approximately 90% are singletons and the top ten take under 4.5%. The sample taken for sequencing was peripheral blood. This chain joins TRBV11-3 and TRBJ2-5, with a weak D call TRBD2 (6 bases). The sequence was collected from a human donor in a cohort sampled during active COVID-19. The CDR3 here is CASSFPPGLETQYF. CDR3 nucleotide sequence: TGTGCCAGCAGCTTCCCTCCGGGACTAGAGACCCAGTACTTC.